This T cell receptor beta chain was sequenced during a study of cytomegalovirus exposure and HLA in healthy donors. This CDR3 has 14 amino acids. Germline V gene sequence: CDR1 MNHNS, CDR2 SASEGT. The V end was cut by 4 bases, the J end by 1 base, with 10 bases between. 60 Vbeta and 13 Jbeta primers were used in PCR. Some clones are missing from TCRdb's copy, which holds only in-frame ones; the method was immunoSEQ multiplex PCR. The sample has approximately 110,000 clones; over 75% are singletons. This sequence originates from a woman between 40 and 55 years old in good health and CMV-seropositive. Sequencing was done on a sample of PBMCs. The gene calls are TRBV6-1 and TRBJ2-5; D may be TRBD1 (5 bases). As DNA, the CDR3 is TGTGCCAGCAGTGCCGACAGAATCCAAGAGACCCAGTACTTC. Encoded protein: CASSADRIQETQYF.